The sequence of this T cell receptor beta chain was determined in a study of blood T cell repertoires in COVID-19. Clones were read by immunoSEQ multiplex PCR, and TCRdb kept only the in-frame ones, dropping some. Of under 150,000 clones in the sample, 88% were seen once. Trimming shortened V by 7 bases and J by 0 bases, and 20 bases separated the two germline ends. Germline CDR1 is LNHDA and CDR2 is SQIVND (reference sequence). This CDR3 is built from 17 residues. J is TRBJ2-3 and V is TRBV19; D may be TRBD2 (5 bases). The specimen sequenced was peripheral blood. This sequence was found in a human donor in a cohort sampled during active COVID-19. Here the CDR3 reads CASTMGGRLSSTDTQYF. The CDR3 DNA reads TGTGCCAGTACCATGGGTGGGAGACTATCTAGCACAGATACGCAGTATTTT.